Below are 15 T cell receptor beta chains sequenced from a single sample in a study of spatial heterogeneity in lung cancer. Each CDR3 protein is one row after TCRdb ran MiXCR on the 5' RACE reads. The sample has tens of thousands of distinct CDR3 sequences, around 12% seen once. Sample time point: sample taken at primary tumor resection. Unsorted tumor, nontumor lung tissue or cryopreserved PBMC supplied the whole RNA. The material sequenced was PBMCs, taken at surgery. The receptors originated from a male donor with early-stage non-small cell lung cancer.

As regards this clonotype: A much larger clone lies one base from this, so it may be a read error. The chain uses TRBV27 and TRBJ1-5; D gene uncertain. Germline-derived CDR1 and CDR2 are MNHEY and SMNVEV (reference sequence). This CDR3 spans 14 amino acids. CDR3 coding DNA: TGTGTCAGCAGTCCCAGACCCGGGAATCAGCCCCAGCATTTT. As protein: CVSSPRPGNQPQHF.

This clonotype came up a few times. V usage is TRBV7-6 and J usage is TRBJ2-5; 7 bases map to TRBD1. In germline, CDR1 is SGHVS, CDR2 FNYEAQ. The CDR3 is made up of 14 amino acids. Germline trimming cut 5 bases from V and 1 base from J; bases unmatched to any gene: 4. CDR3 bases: TGTGCCAGCAGCCCAGACAGGGCCCAAGAGACCCAGTACTTC. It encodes CASSPDRAQETQYF.

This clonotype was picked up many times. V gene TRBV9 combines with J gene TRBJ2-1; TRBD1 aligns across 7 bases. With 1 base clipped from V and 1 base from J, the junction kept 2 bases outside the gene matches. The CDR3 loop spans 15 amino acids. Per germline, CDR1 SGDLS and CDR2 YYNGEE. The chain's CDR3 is CASSVQTGSYNEQFF. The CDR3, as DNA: TGTGCCAGCAGCGTACAGACAGGGTCCTACAATGAGCAGTTCTTC.

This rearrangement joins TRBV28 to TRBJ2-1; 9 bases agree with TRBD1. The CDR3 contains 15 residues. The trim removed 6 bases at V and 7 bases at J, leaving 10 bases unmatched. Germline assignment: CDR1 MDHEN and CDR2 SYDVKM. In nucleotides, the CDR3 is TGTGCCAGCAGACCTGGACAGGGGAGAAGGAATGAGCAGTTCTTC. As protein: CASRPGQGRRNEQFF. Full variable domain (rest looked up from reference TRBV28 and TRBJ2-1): DVKVTQSSRYLVKRTGEKVFLECVQDMDHENMFWYRQDPGLGLRLIYFSYDVKMKEKGDIPEGYSVSREKKERFSLILESASTNQTSMYLCASRPGQGRRNEQFFGPGTRLTVL.

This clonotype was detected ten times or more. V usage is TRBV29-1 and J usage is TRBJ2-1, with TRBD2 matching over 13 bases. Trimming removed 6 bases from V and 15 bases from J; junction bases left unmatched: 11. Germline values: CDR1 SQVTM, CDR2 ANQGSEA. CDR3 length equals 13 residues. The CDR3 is CSVATSGGTRRFF. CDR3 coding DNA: TGCAGCGTGGCGACTAGCGGGGGGACTCGACGGTTCTTC.

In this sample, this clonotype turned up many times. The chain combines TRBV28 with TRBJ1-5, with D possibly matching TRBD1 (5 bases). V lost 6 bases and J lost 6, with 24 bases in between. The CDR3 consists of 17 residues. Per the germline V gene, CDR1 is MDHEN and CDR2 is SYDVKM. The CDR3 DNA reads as TGTGCCAGCAGCCCTGGTTTTAGGGGTTGGGGCGGTCAGCCCCAGCATTTT. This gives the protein CASSPGFRGWGGQPQHF. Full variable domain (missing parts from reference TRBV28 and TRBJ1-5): DVKVTQSSRYLVKRTGEKVFLECVQDMDHENMFWYRQDPGLGLRLIYFSYDVKMKEKGDIPEGYSVSREKKERFSLILESASTNQTSMYLCASSPGFRGWGGQPQHFGDGTRLSIL.

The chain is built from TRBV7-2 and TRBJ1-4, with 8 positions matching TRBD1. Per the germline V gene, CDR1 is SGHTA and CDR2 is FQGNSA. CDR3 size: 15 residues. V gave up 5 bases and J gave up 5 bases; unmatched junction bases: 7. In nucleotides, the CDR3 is TGTGCCAGCAGCCGTGCAGGGGGCGCGAATGAAAAACTGTTTTTT. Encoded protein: CASSRAGGANEKLFF.

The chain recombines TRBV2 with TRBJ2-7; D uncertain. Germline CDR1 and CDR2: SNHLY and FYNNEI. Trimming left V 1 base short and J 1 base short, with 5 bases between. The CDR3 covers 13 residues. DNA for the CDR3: TGTGCCAGCAGTGAAGACACTTCCTACGAGCAGTACTTC. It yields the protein CASSEDTSYEQYF.

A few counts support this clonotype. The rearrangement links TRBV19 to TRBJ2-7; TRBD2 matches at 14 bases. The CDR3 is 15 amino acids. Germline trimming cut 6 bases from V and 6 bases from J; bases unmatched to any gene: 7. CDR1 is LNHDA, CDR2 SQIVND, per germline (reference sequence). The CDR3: CASSRGLAGGSEQYF. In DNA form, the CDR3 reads TGTGCCAGTAGCCGTGGACTAGCGGGAGGATCCGAGCAGTACTTC.

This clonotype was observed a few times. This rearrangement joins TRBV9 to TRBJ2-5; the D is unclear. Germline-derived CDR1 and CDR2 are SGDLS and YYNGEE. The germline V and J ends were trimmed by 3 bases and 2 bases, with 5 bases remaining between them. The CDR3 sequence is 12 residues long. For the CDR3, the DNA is TGTGCCAGCAGCGACGAACAAGAGACCCAGTACTTC. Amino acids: CASSDEQETQYF.

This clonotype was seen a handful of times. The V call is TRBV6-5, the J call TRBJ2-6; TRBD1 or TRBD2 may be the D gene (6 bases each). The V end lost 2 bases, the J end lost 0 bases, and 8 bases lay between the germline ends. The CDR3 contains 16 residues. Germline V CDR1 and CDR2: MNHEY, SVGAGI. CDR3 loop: CASSYEGGSGANVLTF. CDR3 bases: TGTGCCAGCAGTTACGAGGGGGGCTCTGGGGCCAACGTCCTGACTTTC.

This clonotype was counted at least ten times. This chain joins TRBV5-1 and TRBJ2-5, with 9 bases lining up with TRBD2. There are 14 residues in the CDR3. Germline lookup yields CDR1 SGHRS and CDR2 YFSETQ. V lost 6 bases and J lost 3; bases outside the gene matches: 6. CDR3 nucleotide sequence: TGCGCCAGCAACTCGGGACTAGCCGAAGAGACCCAGTACTTC. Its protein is CASNSGLAEETQYF. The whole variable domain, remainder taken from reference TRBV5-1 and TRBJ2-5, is KAGVTQTPRYLIKTRGQQVTLSCSPISGHRSVSWYQQTPGQGLQFLFEYFSETQRNKGNFPGRFSGRQFSNSRSEMNVSTLELGDSALYLCASNSGLAEETQYFGPGTRLLVL.

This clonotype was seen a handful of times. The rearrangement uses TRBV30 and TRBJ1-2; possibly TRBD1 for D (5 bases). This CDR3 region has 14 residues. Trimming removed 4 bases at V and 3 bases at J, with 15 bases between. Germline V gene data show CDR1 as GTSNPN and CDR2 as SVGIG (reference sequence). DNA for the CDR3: TGTGCCTGGACTTACAAAGACAGCTACTATGGCTACACCTTC. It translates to CAWTYKDSYYGYTF. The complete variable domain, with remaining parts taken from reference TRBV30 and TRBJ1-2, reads SQTIHQWPATLVQPVGSPLSLECTVEGTSNPNLYWYRQAAGRGLQLLFYSVGIGQISSEVPQNLSASRPQDRQFILSSKKLLLSDSGFYLCAWTYKDSYYGYTFGSGTRLTVV.

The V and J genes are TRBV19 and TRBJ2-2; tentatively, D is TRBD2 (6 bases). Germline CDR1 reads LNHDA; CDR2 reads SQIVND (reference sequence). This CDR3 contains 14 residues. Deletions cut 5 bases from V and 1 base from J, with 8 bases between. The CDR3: CASSGGLNTGELFF. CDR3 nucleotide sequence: TGTGCCAGTAGTGGGGGGTTGAACACCGGGGAGCTGTTTTTT.

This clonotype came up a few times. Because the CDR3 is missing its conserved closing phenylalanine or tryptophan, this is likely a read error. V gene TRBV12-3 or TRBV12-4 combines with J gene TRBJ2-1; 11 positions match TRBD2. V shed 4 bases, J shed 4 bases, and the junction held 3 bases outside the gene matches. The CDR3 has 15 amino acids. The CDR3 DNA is TGTGCCAGCAGTTCTCTAGCGGGGGGATACAATGAGCAGTTCTTA. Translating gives CASSSLAGGYNEQFL.